This TCR beta chain was recorded in a study of cytomegalovirus exposure and HLA in healthy donors. General study points: The classifier reportedly diagnosed cytomegalovirus status with high sensitivity and specificity. Sequencing had likely introduced a cluster of highly shared sequence variants as an artifact.

A remark on this clone: Antigen: not known.

PCR was performed using 60 Vbeta and 13 Jbeta primers. Libraries were prepared by immunoSEQ multiplex PCR; TCRdb keeps only in-frame clonotypes and omits some of them. The sample holds around 120,000 clones, around three quarters seen once. This TCR derives from a man between 18 and 29 years old in good health and CMV-seronegative. Specimen: PBMCs.

The CDR3 sequence: CASSQDGGYQETQYF. CDR3 coding DNA: TGCGCCAGCAGCCAAGATGGGGGCTACCAAGAGACCCAGTACTTC. The V gene is TRBV4-1, the J gene TRBJ2-5; maybe TRBD1 (6 bases). Germline V gene data show CDR1 as MGHRA and CDR2 as YSYEKL. CDR3 length equals 15 residues. Between the trimmed V and J ends, which lost 0 bases and 0 bases, there was a span of 8 bases.